This TCR beta chain was sequenced in a study of a mutant IDH1 vaccine in newly diagnosed glioma. Only in-frame clones appear in the TCRdb table, and some are missing; sequencing was by immunoSEQ multiplex PCR. This table has some 130,000 clones, about four fifths appearing once. Time point indicated: week 11, during vaccination. Vaccinated patients received 300 ug of mutant IDH1 20-mer peptide per dose, with topical imiquimod. Notes on this clone: Its antigen is not identified.

This specimen was PBMCs, taken from a glioma patient whose treatment included an IDH1 peptide vaccine. This TCR was recovered from a man aged 40-49 years with glioma.

CDR3 bases: TGTGCCAGCAGCTTGGCGGGAGCAGGTGGCTACACCTTC. It is translated as CASSLAGAGGYTF. The J gene is TRBJ1-2, the V gene TRBV5-5; no clear D gene. Germline CDR1 and CDR2: SGHKS and YYEKEE (reference sequence). The germline V and J ends were trimmed by 0 bases and 7 bases, with 10 bases remaining between them. The CDR3 contains 13 residues.